The sequence of this TCR beta chain was determined in a study of cytomegalovirus exposure and HLA in healthy donors. Assay used: immunoSEQ multiplex PCR; TCRdb lists only in-frame clones, some missing. Of approximately 140,000 clones listed, 70% to 90% are singletons. As to this clone: As yet, its antigen is unknown.

Trimming at V came to 4 bases and at J to 5 bases, leaving 6 bases not matched to a gene. Germline V gene data show CDR1 as SGHTA and CDR2 as FQGNSA. This CDR3 region has 15 residues. An approximately 130-subject validation cohort, separate from the approximately 670-subject first cohort, supplied the donors. The study's findings and limits: In vitro assays verified that a few CMV-associated chains recognized CMV antigens specifically. A subsequent analysis found that TCR clusters from the first cohort also tended to co-occur in the 90 to 150 validation repertoires, with 90% to 95% of cluster scores above 0.

The chain carries TRBV7-2 and TRBJ2-5; 11 bases line up with TRBD2. The source is a man aged 18 to 35 in good health and CMV-seronegative. Sequenced: PBMCs. The CDR3 region has the DNA TGTGCCAGCAGCTCCCAGACTAGCGGGGAGGAGACCCAGTACTTC. This sequence encodes CASSSQTSGEETQYF.